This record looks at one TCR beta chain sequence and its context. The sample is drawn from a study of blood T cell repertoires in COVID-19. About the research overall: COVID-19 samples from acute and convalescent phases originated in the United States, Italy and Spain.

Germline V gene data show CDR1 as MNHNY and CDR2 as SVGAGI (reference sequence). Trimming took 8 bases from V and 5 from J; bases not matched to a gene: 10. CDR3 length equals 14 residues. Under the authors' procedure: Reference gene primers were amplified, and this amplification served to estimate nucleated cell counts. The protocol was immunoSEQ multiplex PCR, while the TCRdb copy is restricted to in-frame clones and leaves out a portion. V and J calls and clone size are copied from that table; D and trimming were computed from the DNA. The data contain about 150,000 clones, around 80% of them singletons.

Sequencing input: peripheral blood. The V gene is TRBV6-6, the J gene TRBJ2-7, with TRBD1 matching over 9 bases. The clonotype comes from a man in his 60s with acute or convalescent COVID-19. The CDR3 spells CASEVDRGRNEQYF. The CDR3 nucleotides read TGTGCCAGCGAGGTGGACAGGGGCAGAAACGAGCAGTACTTC.